Presented here are 10 T cell receptor beta chains from one specimen sequenced in a study of cytotoxic CD8 clonotypes in ibrutinib-treated CLL. Clones were sequenced by immunoSEQ multiplex PCR, and TCRdb holds only the in-frame ones, with some missing. Of 250,000 or so clones in the sample, 70% are singletons; the top ten hold less than 20%. The sequencing here drew on PBMCs, taken after 24 months of ibrutinib treatment. The receptors come from a human donor with chronic lymphocytic leukemia.

This clone has just one count. The V call is TRBV10-2, the J call TRBJ2-5; D is ambiguous. This CDR3 is built from 11 residues. The V and J ends lost 3 bases and 4 bases respectively, with 3 bases between them. Germline values: CDR1 WSHSY, CDR2 SAAADI. The CDR3 protein is CASSEIETQYF. The DNA of the CDR3 is TGCGCCAGCAGTGAAATAGAGACCCAGTACTTC.

The CDR3 loop reads CAIRGMNTEAFF. Here the CDR3 DNA reads TGTGCCATAAGGGGCATGAACACTGAAGCTTTCTTT. The chain carries TRBV10-3 and TRBJ1-1; possibly TRBD1 for D (5 bases). The V gene lost 9 bases and the J gene lost 0 bases, with 8 bases spanning the gap. The germline V gene has CDR1 ENHRY and CDR2 SYGVKD. CDR3 size: 12 residues.

This chain connects TRBV7-6 to TRBJ2-1; 11 bases are a match to TRBD2. The germline CDR1 and CDR2 sequences are SGHVS and FNYEAQ. The CDR3 runs to 15 residues. After removal of 3 bases from V and 8 bases from J, the junction contained 6 bases not matched to a gene. This chain's CDR3 is CASSFRLAGTHEQFF. In nucleotides, the CDR3 is TGTGCCAGCAGCTTTAGACTAGCGGGAACCCATGAGCAGTTCTTC. The whole variable domain, filled in from reference TRBV7-6 and TRBJ2-1, reads GAGVSQSPRYKVTKRGQDVALRCDPISGHVSLYWYRQALGQGPEFLTYFNYEAQQDKSGLPNDRFSAERPEGSISTLTIQRTEQRDSAMYRCASSFRLAGTHEQFFGPGTRLTVL.

The CDR3 DNA reads as TGTGCCATCAGGGCTAGCGGGGACTCCGGGGACGAGCAGTACTTC. As protein: CAIRASGDSGDEQYF. This sequence joins TRBV10-3 and TRBJ2-7, with 9 bases lining up with TRBD2. V lost 6 bases and J lost 5; bases outside the gene matches: 11. CDR3 length equals 15 residues. The germline V gene has CDR1 ENHRY and CDR2 SYGVKD.

The chain is built from TRBV28 and TRBJ1-1, with TRBD1 as a possible D gene (5 bases). Trimming pared 4 bases from V and 1 base from J, leaving 13 bases between. The CDR3 consists of 15 residues. Germline V gene lookup returns CDR1 MDHEN and CDR2 SYDVKM. The CDR3 DNA reads as TGTGCCAGCAGTTCTGGGGGTTATTCGAACACTGAAGCTTTCTTT. It specifies CASSSGGYSNTEAFF.

The chain joins TRBV2 to TRBJ2-7; D gene ambiguous. This CDR3 is 12 amino acids long. Trimming took off 7 bases at V and 4 bases at J, with 11 bases between the two ends. Germline-derived CDR1 and CDR2 are SNHLY and FYNNEI. The CDR3 coding sequence is TGTGCCAGCATGTTCGCCGGGTACGAGCAGTACTTC. As protein: CASMFAGYEQYF.

This chain joins TRBV28 and TRBJ1-2, with D perhaps matching TRBD1 (5 bases). Germline V gives CDR1 MDHEN, CDR2 SYDVKM. The length of the CDR3 is 14 residues. Trimming stripped 4 bases from V and 3 bases from J, with 12 bases between. The CDR3 nucleotides are TGTGCCAGCAGTTCCCCAGACAGCTACTATGGCTACACCTTC. It is translated as CASSSPDSYYGYTF.

The V gene is TRBV13, the J gene TRBJ2-1; 9 bases align to TRBD1. From germline, CDR1 is PRHDT and CDR2 FYEKMQ (reference sequence). The CDR3 is made up of 15 amino acids. V lost 4 bases, J lost 4 bases, and 5 bases stayed unmatched. CDR3 in DNA: TGTGCCAGCAGCTCACCGGGACAGGGATACAATGAGCAGTTCTTC. Translated, it gives CASSSPGQGYNEQFF.

This CDR3 reads CASSRTGSSTEAFF. The CDR3 coding sequence is TGTGCCAGCAGCCGGACAGGGTCGAGCACTGAAGCTTTCTTT. V usage is TRBV7-9 and J usage is TRBJ1-1; TRBD1 matches at 8 bases. The CDR3 consists of 14 residues. Unmatched junction bases numbered 6, after V lost 5 bases and J lost 4 bases. Germline V gene data show CDR1 as SEHNR and CDR2 as FQNEAQ (reference sequence).

The V and J genes are TRBV14 and TRBJ1-2; 7 bases are a match to TRBD1. The trim removed 4 bases at V and 3 bases at J, leaving 5 bases unmatched. The CDR3 contains 14 residues. The V gene's germline CDR1 is SGHDN and CDR2 FVKESK. This CDR3 reads CASSRVGTDYGYTF. The CDR3 bases are TGTGCCAGCAGCCGTGTCGGGACAGACTATGGCTACACCTTC.